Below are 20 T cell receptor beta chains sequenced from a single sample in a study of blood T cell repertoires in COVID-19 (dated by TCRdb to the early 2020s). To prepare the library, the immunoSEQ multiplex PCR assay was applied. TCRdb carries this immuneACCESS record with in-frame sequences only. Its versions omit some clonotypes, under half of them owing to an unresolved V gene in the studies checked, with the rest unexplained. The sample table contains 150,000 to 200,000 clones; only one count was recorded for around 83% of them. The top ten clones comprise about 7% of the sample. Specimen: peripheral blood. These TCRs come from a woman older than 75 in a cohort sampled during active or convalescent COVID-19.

CDR3 sequence (DNA): TGCGCCAGCAGTGAAGCGGGAGAGCAGTACGTC. Translated, it gives CASSEAGEQYV. The chain employs TRBV10-2 and TRBJ2-7; 7 bases line up with TRBD2. V was clipped by 3 bases and J by 7 bases; unmatched bases: 0. The CDR3 runs to 11 residues. Germline assignment: CDR1 WSHSY and CDR2 SAAADI.

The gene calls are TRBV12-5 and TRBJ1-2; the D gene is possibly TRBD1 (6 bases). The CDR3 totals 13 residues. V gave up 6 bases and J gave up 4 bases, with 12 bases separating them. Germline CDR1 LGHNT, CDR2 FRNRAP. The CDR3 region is CASGPSRGYGYTF. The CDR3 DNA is TGTGCTAGTGGGCCGTCCAGGGGCTATGGCTACACCTTC.

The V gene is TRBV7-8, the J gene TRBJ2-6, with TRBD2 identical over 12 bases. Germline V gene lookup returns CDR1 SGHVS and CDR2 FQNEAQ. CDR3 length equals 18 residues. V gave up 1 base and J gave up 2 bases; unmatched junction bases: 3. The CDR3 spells CASSLGLAGGTGANVLTF. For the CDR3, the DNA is TGTGCCAGCAGCTTAGGGCTAGCGGGAGGGACTGGGGCCAACGTCCTGACTTTC.

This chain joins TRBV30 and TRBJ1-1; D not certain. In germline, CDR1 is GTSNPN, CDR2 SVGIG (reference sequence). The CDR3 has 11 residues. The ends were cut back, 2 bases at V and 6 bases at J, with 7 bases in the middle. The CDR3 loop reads CAWSPKAEAFF. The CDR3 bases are TGTGCCTGGAGTCCTAAAGCTGAAGCTTTCTTT. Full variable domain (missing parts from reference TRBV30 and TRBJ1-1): SQTIHQWPATLVQPVGSPLSLECTVEGTSNPNLYWYRQAAGRGLQLLFYSVGIGQISSEVPQNLSASRPQDRQFILSSKKLLLSDSGFYLCAWSPKAEAFFGQGTRLTVV.

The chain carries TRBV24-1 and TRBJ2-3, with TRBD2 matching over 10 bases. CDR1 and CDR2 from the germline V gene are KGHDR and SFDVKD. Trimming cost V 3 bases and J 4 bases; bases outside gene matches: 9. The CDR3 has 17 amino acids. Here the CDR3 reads CATSDNDSSGSADTQYF. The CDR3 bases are TGTGCCACCAGTGATAATGACTCTAGCGGGAGCGCAGATACGCAGTATTTT.

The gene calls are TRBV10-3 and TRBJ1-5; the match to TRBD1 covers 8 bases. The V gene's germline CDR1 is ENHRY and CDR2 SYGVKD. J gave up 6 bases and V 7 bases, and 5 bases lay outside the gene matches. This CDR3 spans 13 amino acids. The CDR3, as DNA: TGTGCCATCAAAGGACAGGGAGGTCAGCCCCAGCATTTT. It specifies CAIKGQGGQPQHF.

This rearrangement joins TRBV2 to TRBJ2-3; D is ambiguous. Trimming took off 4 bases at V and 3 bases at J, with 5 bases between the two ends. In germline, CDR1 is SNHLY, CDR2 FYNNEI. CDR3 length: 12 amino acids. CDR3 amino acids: CASSVLTDTQYF. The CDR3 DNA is TGTGCCAGCAGTGTACTAACAGATACGCAGTATTTT.

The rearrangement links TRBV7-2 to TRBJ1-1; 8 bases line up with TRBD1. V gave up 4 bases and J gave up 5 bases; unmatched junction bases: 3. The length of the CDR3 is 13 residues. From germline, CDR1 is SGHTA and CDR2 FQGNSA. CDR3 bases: TGTGCCAGCAGCTCCCGGGACAGGACTGAAGCTTTCTTT. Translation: CASSSRDRTEAFF.

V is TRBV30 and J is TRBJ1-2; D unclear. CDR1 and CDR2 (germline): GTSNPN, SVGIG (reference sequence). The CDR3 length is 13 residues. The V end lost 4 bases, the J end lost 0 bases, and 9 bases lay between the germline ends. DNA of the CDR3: TGTGCCTGGAACGCAGGCTCTAACTATGGCTACACCTTC. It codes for CAWNAGSNYGYTF. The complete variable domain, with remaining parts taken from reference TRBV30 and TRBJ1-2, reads SQTIHQWPATLVQPVGSPLSLECTVEGTSNPNLYWYRQAAGRGLQLLFYSVGIGQISSEVPQNLSASRPQDRQFILSSKKLLLSDSGFYLCAWNAGSNYGYTFGSGTRLTVV.

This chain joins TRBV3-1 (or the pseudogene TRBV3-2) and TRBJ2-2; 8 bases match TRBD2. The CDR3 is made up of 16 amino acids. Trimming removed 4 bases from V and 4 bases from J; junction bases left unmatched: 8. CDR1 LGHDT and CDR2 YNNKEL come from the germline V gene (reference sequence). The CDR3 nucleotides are TGTGCCAGCAGCCGGATGAGCGGGAGTGGCACCGGGGAGCTGTTTTTT. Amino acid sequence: CASSRMSGSGTGELFF.

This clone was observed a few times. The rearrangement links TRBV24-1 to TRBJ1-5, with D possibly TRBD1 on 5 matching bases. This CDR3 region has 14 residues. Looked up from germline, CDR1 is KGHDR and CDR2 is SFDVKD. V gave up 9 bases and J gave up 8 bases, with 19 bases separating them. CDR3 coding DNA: TGTGCCACCGCTAGCGGGACCGCCTGGGAGCCCCAGCATTTT. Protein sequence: CATASGTAWEPQHF.

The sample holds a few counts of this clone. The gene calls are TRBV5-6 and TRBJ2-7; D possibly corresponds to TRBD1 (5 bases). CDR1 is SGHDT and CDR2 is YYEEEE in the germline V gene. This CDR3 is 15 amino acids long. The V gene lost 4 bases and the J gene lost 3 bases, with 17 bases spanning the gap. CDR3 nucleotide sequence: TGTGCCAGCAGCGACTCCCATTTTAGGGGCTACGAGCAGTACGTC. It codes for CASSDSHFRGYEQYV.

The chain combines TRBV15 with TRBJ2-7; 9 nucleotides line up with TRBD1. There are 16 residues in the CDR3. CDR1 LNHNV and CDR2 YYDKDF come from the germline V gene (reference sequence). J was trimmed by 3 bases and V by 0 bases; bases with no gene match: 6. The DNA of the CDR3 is TGTGCCACCAGCAGAGATCTTCCGGGACAGGGCTACGAGCAGTACTTC. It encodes CATSRDLPGQGYEQYF.

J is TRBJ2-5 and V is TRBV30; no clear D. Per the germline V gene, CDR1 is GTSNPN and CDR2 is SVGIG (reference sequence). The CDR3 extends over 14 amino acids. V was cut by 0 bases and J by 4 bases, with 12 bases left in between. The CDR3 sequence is CAWSVPGRRETQYF. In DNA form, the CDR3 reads TGTGCCTGGAGTGTTCCAGGCAGGCGAGAGACCCAGTACTTC. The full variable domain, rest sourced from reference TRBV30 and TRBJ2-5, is SQTIHQWPATLVQPVGSPLSLECTVEGTSNPNLYWYRQAAGRGLQLLFYSVGIGQISSEVPQNLSASRPQDRQFILSSKKLLLSDSGFYLCAWSVPGRRETQYFGPGTRLLVL.

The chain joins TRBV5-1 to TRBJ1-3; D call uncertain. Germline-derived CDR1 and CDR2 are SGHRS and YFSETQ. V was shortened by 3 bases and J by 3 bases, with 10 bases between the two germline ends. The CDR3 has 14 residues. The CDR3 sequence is CASSWTERGNTIYF. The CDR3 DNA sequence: TGCGCCAGCAGCTGGACTGAACGTGGAAACACCATATATTTT.

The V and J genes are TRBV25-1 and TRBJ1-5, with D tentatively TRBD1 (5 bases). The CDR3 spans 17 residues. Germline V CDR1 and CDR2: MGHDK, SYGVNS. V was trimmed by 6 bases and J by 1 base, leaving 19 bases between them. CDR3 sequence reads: CASSPGTHGGSNQPQHF. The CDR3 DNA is TGTGCCAGCAGCCCTGGGACGCATGGGGGGAGCAATCAGCCCCAGCATTTT.

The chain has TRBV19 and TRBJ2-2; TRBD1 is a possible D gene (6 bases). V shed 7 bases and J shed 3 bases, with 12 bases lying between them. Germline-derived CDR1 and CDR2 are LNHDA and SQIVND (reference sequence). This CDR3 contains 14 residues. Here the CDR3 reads CASTQPGDTGELFF. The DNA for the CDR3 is TGTGCCAGTACCCAGCCAGGGGACACCGGGGAGCTGTTTTTT.

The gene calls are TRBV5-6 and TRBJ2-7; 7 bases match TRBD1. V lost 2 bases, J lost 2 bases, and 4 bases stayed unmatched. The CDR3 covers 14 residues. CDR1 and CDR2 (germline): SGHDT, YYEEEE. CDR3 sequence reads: CASSFWDRTYEQYV. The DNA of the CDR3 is TGTGCCAGCAGCTTCTGGGACAGAACCTACGAGCAGTACGTC.

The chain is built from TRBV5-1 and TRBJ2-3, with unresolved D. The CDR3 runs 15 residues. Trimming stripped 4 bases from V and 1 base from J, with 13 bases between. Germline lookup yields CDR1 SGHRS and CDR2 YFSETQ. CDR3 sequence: CASSTPTRGTDTQYF. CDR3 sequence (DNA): TGCGCCAGCAGCACCCCCACTCGCGGCACAGATACGCAGTATTTT.

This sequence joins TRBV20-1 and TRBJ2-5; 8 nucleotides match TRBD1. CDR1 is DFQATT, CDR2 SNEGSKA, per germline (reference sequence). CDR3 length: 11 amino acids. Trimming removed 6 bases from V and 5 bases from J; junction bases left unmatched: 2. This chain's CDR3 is CSARTGETQYF. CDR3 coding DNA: TGCAGTGCCAGGACAGGGGAGACCCAGTACTTC.